Listed here are 24 T cell receptor beta chains from one sample, sequenced in a study of T cell changes during pregnancy in multiple sclerosis. Assay used: immunoSEQ multiplex PCR; TCRdb lists only in-frame clones, some missing. The data hold around 60,000 clones, with roughly nine tenths observed a single time. This specimen consisted of CD4+ T cells from peripheral blood mononuclear cells, obtained after pregnancy. Every receptor here comes from a female donor in good health, enrolled as a control in a pregnancy study.

This chain links TRBV7-2 with TRBJ1-2, with D perhaps TRBD1 (6 bases). V lost 4 bases to trimming and J lost 6 bases, with 12 bases between them. CDR3 size: 13 residues. The germline V gene has CDR1 SGHTA and CDR2 FQGNSA. The CDR3 nucleotides are TGTGCCAGCAGCTCAATTGGGGGCGATGGCTACACCTTC. Translating it yields CASSSIGGDGYTF.

This clone has only one observation. The chain has TRBV30 and TRBJ1-5; D uncertain. CDR1 GTSNPN and CDR2 SVGIG come from the germline V gene (reference sequence). The CDR3 is 13 amino acids. Trimming shortened V by 1 base and J by 3 bases, and 7 bases separated the two germline ends. The CDR3 region has the DNA TGTGCCTGGAGTGGGACTGTCAATCAGCCCCAGCATTTT. Encoded protein: CAWSGTVNQPQHF.

V gene TRBV5-6 combines with J gene TRBJ1-2; the D gene is possibly TRBD1 (5 bases). Germline V gene lookup returns CDR1 SGHDT and CDR2 YYEEEE. Trimming removed 6 bases from V and 5 bases from J, with 17 bases in between. This CDR3 has 14 residues. The CDR3 region has the DNA TGTGCCAGCACCTCTCTTCTTCGACAGTATGGCTACACCTTC. Its translation is CASTSLLRQYGYTF.

This clone was found once. This chain links TRBV5-6 with TRBJ2-7; D unclear. Per germline, CDR1 SGHDT and CDR2 YYEEEE. The CDR3 length is 13 residues. Trimming shortened V by 0 bases and J by 1 base, and 5 bases separated the two germline ends. Here the CDR3 reads CASSLAFSYEQYF. CDR3 coding DNA: TGTGCCAGCAGCTTGGCCTTTTCCTACGAGCAGTACTTC.

This clone was detected once. The chain combines TRBV7-2 with TRBJ2-7; D gene uncertain. Trimming cost V 1 base and J 1 base, with 11 bases left between them. Germline values: CDR1 SGHTA, CDR2 FQGNSA. The CDR3 spans 15 residues. The CDR3 reads CASSLGSGPSYEQYF. The CDR3 DNA reads TGTGCCAGCAGCTTAGGCTCGGGTCCTTCCTACGAGCAGTACTTC.

The V and J genes are TRBV11-3 and TRBJ2-5; 12 bases agree with TRBD2. With V trimmed by 5 bases and J by 1 base, 5 bases remained unmatched. Germline V gene lookup returns CDR1 SGHNT and CDR2 YENEEA. CDR3 length: 16 amino acids. The CDR3 nucleotides read TGTGCCAGCAGCCGAGGACTAGCGGGGACCCAAGAGACCCAGTACTTC. Amino acids: CASSRGLAGTQETQYF.

J is TRBJ2-1 and V is TRBV4-3; the match to TRBD2 covers 10 bases. Germline assignment: CDR1 LGHNA and CDR2 YSLEER. The CDR3 spans 14 residues. V was pared by 4 bases and J by 7 bases, with 4 bases of the junction left unmatched. As DNA, the CDR3 is TGCGCCAGCAGCCGGAGCGGGGGGGTGAATGAGCAGTTCTTC. This translates into CASSRSGGVNEQFF.

This chain links TRBV11-2 with TRBJ1-2; possible D gene TRBD1, 5 bases. Trimming took 0 bases from V and 3 from J, leaving 8 bases between them. Germline loops: CDR1 SGHAT, CDR2 FQNNGV. The CDR3 loop spans 14 amino acids. The CDR3 nucleotides are TGTGCCAGCAGCTTAGATCCGACAGACTATGGCTACACCTTC. Its translation is CASSLDPTDYGYTF.

The chain is built from TRBV4-3 and TRBJ1-2, with TRBD1 as a possible D gene (6 bases). The V end lost 3 bases, the J end lost 8 bases, and 19 bases lay between the germline ends. The CDR3 totals 15 residues. Germline-derived CDR1 and CDR2 are LGHNA and YSLEER. The CDR3, as DNA: TGCGCCAGCAGCCACCAATTGGCAGGGGCTGAAGGCTACACCTTC. The encoded protein is CASSHQLAGAEGYTF.

CDR3 residues: CASSEQGTGKNEQFF. The CDR3 region has the DNA TGTGCCAGCAGCGAACAAGGGACAGGGAAGAATGAGCAGTTCTTC. J is TRBJ2-1 and V is TRBV2, with 9 bases aligning to TRBD1. The CDR3 covers 15 residues. V lost 6 bases and J lost 7; bases outside the gene matches: 10. CDR1 and CDR2 (germline): SNHLY, FYNNEI.

This sequence joins TRBV6-1 and TRBJ1-2; D is undetermined. Germline CDR1 and CDR2: MNHNS and SASEGT. V was shortened by 6 bases and J by 0 bases, with 14 bases between the two germline ends. The CDR3 totals 15 residues. DNA for the CDR3: TGTGCCAGCAGCGATCGAACCGGAGCTAACTATGGCTACACCTTC. It translates to CASSDRTGANYGYTF.

The chain couples TRBV10-3 to TRBJ1-2; 11 nucleotides align to TRBD1. This CDR3 region has 14 residues. V shed 5 bases, J shed 3 bases, and the junction held 2 bases outside the gene matches. CDR1 ENHRY and CDR2 SYGVKD come from the germline V gene. DNA for the CDR3: TGTGCCATCAGTAAGGGACAGGGGGACTATGGCTACACCTTC. Translated: CAISKGQGDYGYTF.

The rearrangement joins TRBV5-4 to TRBJ2-3; TRBD2 matches at 10 bases. The V and J ends lost 2 bases and 5 bases, in that order; junction bases with no gene match: 11. Germline-derived CDR1 and CDR2 are SGHNT and YYREEE (reference sequence). There are 17 residues in the CDR3. CDR3: CASSLPLAGVPGDTQYF. The CDR3 DNA reads as TGTGCCAGCAGCTTACCCCTAGCGGGGGTGCCAGGAGATACGCAGTATTTT.

The V call is TRBV7-9, the J call TRBJ1-5, with D hard to call. The CDR3 contains 12 residues. V lost 8 bases, J lost 0 bases, and 5 bases lay in between. CDR1 is SEHNR and CDR2 is FQNEAQ in the germline V gene (reference sequence). CDR3 nucleotide sequence: TGTGCCAGCTCCGGTAGCAATCAGCCCCAGCATTTT. This codes for CASSGSNQPQHF.

This chain uses TRBV5-1 with TRBJ2-2; the D gene is possibly TRBD1 (6 bases). Germline V gene sequence: CDR1 SGHRS, CDR2 YFSETQ. V dropped 3 bases and J dropped 2 bases, with 23 bases sitting between them. This CDR3 contains 19 residues. In nucleotides, the CDR3 is TGCGCCAGCAGCTCGTTAGTGGGCCAATCAGGGGCTAACACCGGGGAGCTGTTTTTT. Translation gives CASSSLVGQSGANTGELFF.

The gene calls are TRBV7-3 and TRBJ2-1; 13 positions match TRBD2. The CDR3 extends over 16 amino acids. V shed 5 bases and J 9 bases; nucleotides not matched to a gene: 10. Germline V gene sequence: CDR1 SGHTA, CDR2 FQGTGA. The CDR3 loop is CASSPPGLAGVGEQFF. Written as DNA, the CDR3 is TGTGCCAGCAGCCCTCCCGGACTAGCGGGGGTTGGTGAGCAGTTCTTC.

This sequence joins TRBV7-8 and TRBJ2-3; TRBD1 matches at 11 bases. Germline V gene data show CDR1 as SGHVS and CDR2 as FQNEAQ. V was pared by 5 bases and J by 5 bases, with 6 bases of the junction left unmatched. The CDR3 spans 15 residues. The CDR3 DNA is TGTGCCAGCAGCCGAGGACAGGGGGCGGGAGATACGCAGTATTTT. Its protein is CASSRGQGAGDTQYF. Looking up the rest from reference TRBV7-8 and TRBJ2-3 gives the full variable domain: GAGVSQSPRYKVAKRGQDVALRCDPISGHVSLFWYQQALGQGPEFLTYFQNEAQLDKSGLPSDRFFAERPEGSVSTLKIQRTQQEDSAVYLCASSRGQGAGDTQYFGPGTRLTVL.

As for this clone: The sample carries other DNA sequences with the same CDR3. This chain links TRBV5-1 with TRBJ2-3; no reliable D call. The V end was cut by 1 base, the J end by 0 bases, with 6 bases between. CDR1 and CDR2 (germline): SGHRS, YFSETQ. The CDR3 sequence is 14 residues long. CDR3 sequence reads: CASSLRGSTDTQYF. The CDR3 DNA sequence: TGCGCCAGCAGCTTGCGAGGTAGCACAGATACGCAGTATTTT. Full variable domain (missing parts from reference TRBV5-1 and TRBJ2-3): KAGVTQTPRYLIKTRGQQVTLSCSPISGHRSVSWYQQTPGQGLQFLFEYFSETQRNKGNFPGRFSGRQFSNSRSEMNVSTLELGDSALYLCASSLRGSTDTQYFGPGTRLTVL.

This clone occurred once. The chain links TRBV25-1 to TRBJ1-2; D unresolved. Between the trimmed V and J ends, which lost 3 bases and 0 bases, there was a span of 8 bases. CDR3 length: 14 residues. From germline, CDR1 is MGHDK and CDR2 SYGVNS. Here the CDR3 DNA reads TGTGCCAGCAGTGATATGCGGGCTAACTATGGCTACACCTTC. Protein product: CASSDMRANYGYTF.

CDR3 sequence (DNA): TGTGCCTGGAGTCCGAGGGGGGGTGGCTACACCTTC. It yields the protein CAWSPRGGGYTF. The chain links TRBV30 to TRBJ1-2; perhaps TRBD1 as D (6 bases). The CDR3 loop spans 12 amino acids. Germline V gene data show CDR1 as GTSNPN and CDR2 as SVGIG (reference sequence). Deletions cut 2 bases from V and 7 bases from J, with 11 bases between.

This clone was recorded once. This chain connects TRBV5-1 to TRBJ2-5; D uncertain. The V gene's germline CDR1 is SGHRS and CDR2 YFSETQ. The CDR3 is made up of 13 amino acids. V shed 0 bases and J shed 2 bases, with 5 bases lying between them. The CDR3 sequence is CASSLEPQETQYF. CDR3 in DNA: TGCGCCAGCAGCTTGGAGCCACAAGAGACCCAGTACTTC.

The chain links TRBV5-5 to TRBJ2-7, with TRBD1 as a possible D gene (6 bases). V was cut by 2 bases and J by 0 bases, with 9 bases left in between. Germline V gene lookup returns CDR1 SGHKS and CDR2 YYEKEE (reference sequence). The CDR3 runs to 14 residues. The CDR3 is CASSLQGSSYEQYF. CDR3 nucleotide sequence: TGTGCCAGCAGCTTACAGGGTAGCTCCTACGAGCAGTACTTC.

The chain uses TRBV7-2 and TRBJ1-1; D possibly corresponds to TRBD1 (5 bases). The CDR3 contains 17 residues. Trimming stripped 2 bases from V and 1 base from J, with 17 bases between. The germline V gene encodes CDR1 SGHTA and CDR2 FQGNSA. The CDR3 sequence is CASSLTTAYPRNTEAFF. DNA of the CDR3: TGTGCCAGCAGCTTAACGACAGCCTATCCTAGGAACACTGAAGCTTTCTTT.

J is TRBJ1-2 and V is TRBV6-1; TRBD1 matches at 7 bases. With V trimmed by 6 bases and J by 2 bases, 6 bases remained unmatched. CDR3 length: 14 amino acids. Germline assignment: CDR1 MNHNS and CDR2 SASEGT. The CDR3 loop is CASRRDRPNYGYTF. As DNA, the CDR3 is TGTGCCAGCAGGAGGGACAGACCCAACTATGGCTACACCTTC.